This T cell receptor (beta chain) was retrieved from a study of T cells in narcolepsy. On the study more broadly: Enrolled donors included narcolepsy type 1 or type 2 patients and healthy controls.

After removal of 8 bases from V and 7 bases from J, the junction contained 13 bases not matched to a gene. The CDR3 covers 15 residues. Germline CDR1 is SNHLY and CDR2 is FYNNEI. Libraries were prepared by immunoSEQ multiplex PCR; TCRdb keeps only in-frame clonotypes and omits some of them. The sample includes 36,000 or so clones, about 90% of them seen just once. Study-wide results and limits: Autoreactive clonotypes reportedly recurred in blood of same and different patients, not controls.

Note on this clone: The antigen is unknown.

Sequencing input: CD45RA- memory CD4+ T cells from PBMCs. The sequence was obtained from a human donor with narcolepsy. The rearrangement joins TRBV2 to TRBJ2-3, with 9 bases that match TRBD1. CDR3 in DNA: TGTGCCAGCTCCCCGGGACAGGGCAGTAGGAATACGCAGTATTTT. It codes for CASSPGQGSRNTQYF.